This passage covers 23 T cell receptor beta chains from one sample sequenced in a study of technical replicates of blood from a handful of donors. This table comes from immunoSEQ multiplex PCR, and its TCRdb copy is limited to in-frame clones, with some not included. The table lists almost 85,000 clones, 95% to 98% of them singletons. The sample taken for sequencing was T cells isolated from PBMCs. These receptors were obtained from a human donor in good health.

The J gene is TRBJ2-2, the V gene TRBV5-6; TRBD2 matches 10 bases. The CDR3 covers 14 residues. V dropped 0 bases and J dropped 8; count of bases not matched to a gene: 1. CDR1 SGHDT and CDR2 YYEEEE come from the germline V gene. CDR3 coding DNA: TGTGCCAGCAGCTTGGTGACTAGCGGGGGGGAGCTGTTTTTT. Translated: CASSLVTSGGELFF.

V is TRBV6-5 and J is TRBJ1-1; the D is unclear. This CDR3 is 14 amino acids long. The V gene's germline CDR1 is MNHEY and CDR2 SVGAGI. Trimming took 2 bases from V and 5 from J, leaving 12 bases between them. The CDR3 bases are TGTGCCAGCAGTTACCCGCGGGTTCGGACTGAAGCTTTCTTT. It specifies CASSYPRVRTEAFF.

The chain uses TRBV28 and TRBJ2-1, with TRBD1 matching over 8 bases. V lost 6 bases and J lost 8; bases outside the gene matches: 12. CDR3 length: 15 amino acids. The germline CDR1 and CDR2 sequences are MDHEN and SYDVKM. CDR3 region: CASSFPGGREHEQFF. CDR3 DNA: TGTGCCAGCAGCTTCCCAGGGGGCCGAGAGCATGAGCAGTTCTTC.

This rearrangement joins TRBV7-2 to TRBJ1-5, with D possibly matching TRBD1 (6 bases). CDR3 length equals 15 residues. Trimming removed 5 bases at V and 6 bases at J, with 17 bases between. Germline V gene sequence: CDR1 SGHTA, CDR2 FQGNSA. The CDR3: CASSPSAGVGQPQHF. CDR3 DNA: TGTGCCAGCAGCCCTAGTGCAGGGGTCGGTCAGCCCCAGCATTTT.

The rearrangement joins TRBV4-1 to TRBJ1-1; D gene uncertain. Germline V CDR1 and CDR2: MGHRA, YSYEKL. V was pared by 0 bases and J by 1 base, with 12 bases between. The CDR3 loop spans 16 amino acids. The CDR3 protein is CASSQDIQLSNTEAFF. The CDR3 DNA reads TGCGCCAGCAGCCAAGATATTCAGTTATCGAACACTGAAGCTTTCTTT.

The CDR3 loop is CASSSGPSSGNTIYF. The CDR3 DNA reads TGTGCCAGCAGCTCAGGCCCCAGCTCTGGAAACACCATATATTTT. The rearrangement uses TRBV5-4 and TRBJ1-3; D ambiguous. The CDR3 has 15 residues. The V gene lost 3 bases and the J gene lost 0 bases, with 10 bases spanning the gap. Germline V CDR1 and CDR2: SGHNT, YYREEE (reference sequence).

CDR3 sequence: CASSLTSGDGYTF. Written as DNA, the CDR3 is TGTGCCAGCAGCTTAACTAGCGGGGACGGCTACACCTTC. This chain joins TRBV7-3 and TRBJ1-2; maybe TRBD1 (5 bases). From germline, CDR1 is SGHTA and CDR2 FQGTGA. The CDR3 has 13 residues. Trimming took 0 bases from V and 8 from J, leaving 10 bases between them.

V gene TRBV5-4 combines with J gene TRBJ2-5; 7 positions agree with TRBD1. V was clipped by 3 bases and J by 3 bases; unmatched bases: 5. CDR3 length equals 14 residues. Germline V lookup: CDR1 SGHNT, CDR2 YYREEE (reference sequence). CDR3 residues: CASSSTGTEETQYF. The DNA of the CDR3 is TGTGCCAGCAGCTCTACCGGGACAGAAGAGACCCAGTACTTC.

This clone was detected only once. The genes are TRBV7-3 and TRBJ1-4; D is perhaps TRBD1 (5 bases). The ends were cut back, 0 bases at V and 6 bases at J, with 5 bases in the middle. From germline, CDR1 is SGHTA and CDR2 FQGTGA. This CDR3 has 13 amino acids. CDR3 coding DNA: TGTGCCAGCAGCTTAACCAGGGATGAAAAACTGTTTTTT. Translated: CASSLTRDEKLFF.

V usage is TRBV5-1 and J usage is TRBJ1-4; D is uncertain. Germline CDR1 SGHRS, CDR2 YFSETQ. The ends were cut back, 1 base at V and 2 bases at J, with 6 bases in the middle. The CDR3 is made up of 14 amino acids. CDR3 DNA: TGCGCCAGCAGCTTGACAGAGACTAATGAAAAACTGTTTTTT. Translated, it gives CASSLTETNEKLFF.

The chain joins TRBV2 to TRBJ2-3, with D hard to call. V was trimmed by 3 bases and J by 6 bases, leaving 7 bases between them. Germline V gene lookup returns CDR1 SNHLY and CDR2 FYNNEI. The CDR3 has 12 amino acids. The CDR3 bases are TGTGCCAGCAGTGAGGCCATGGATACGCAGTATTTT. As protein: CASSEAMDTQYF.

The chain couples TRBV9 to TRBJ2-3; D not certain. With 5 bases removed from V and 5 bases from J, the gap between germline ends came to 9 bases. Germline-derived CDR1 and CDR2 are SGDLS and YYNGEE. CDR3 length: 12 residues. The CDR3 bases are TGTGCCAGCAGGGAACTACAAGATACGCAGTATTTT. It specifies CASRELQDTQYF.

The rearrangement links TRBV6-1 to TRBJ1-4, with 9 bases fitting TRBD1. Trimming at V came to 3 bases and at J to 7 bases, leaving 6 bases not matched to a gene. Germline values: CDR1 MNHNS, CDR2 SASEGT. The CDR3 sequence is 15 residues long. The CDR3 region has the DNA TGTGCCAGCAGTGACACCGGGACAGGGACTGAAAAACTGTTTTTT. This codes for CASSDTGTGTEKLFF.

The genes are TRBV21-1 and TRBJ2-3; the table's TRBD1 call for D was not verified on the DNA. TRBV21-1 is marked as a pseudogene. The CDR3 runs to 16 residues. CDR3 nucleotides: TGTGCCAGCAGCCTTCGGACAGGGGCAATCACAGATACGCAGTATTTT. Residues: CASSLRTGAITDTQYF.

The chain joins TRBV9 to TRBJ2-1, with 7 bases lining up with TRBD1. Germline values: CDR1 SGDLS, CDR2 YYNGEE. The CDR3 has 15 residues. Trimming at V came to 1 base and at J to 9 bases, leaving 10 bases not matched to a gene. The CDR3, as DNA: TGTGCCAGCAGCGTAATAGGGACAGTCGATGGTGAGCAGTTCTTC. This gives the protein CASSVIGTVDGEQFF.

This chain joins TRBV7-9 and TRBJ2-7, with D perhaps TRBD1 (6 bases). Germline-derived CDR1 and CDR2 are SEHNR and FQNEAQ (reference sequence). Trimming left V 3 bases short and J 1 base short, with 10 bases between. The CDR3 contains 14 residues. CDR3 in DNA: TGTGCCAGCAGCTTGGGACATACTTCCTACGAGCAGTACTTC. This sequence encodes CASSLGHTSYEQYF.

This chain joins TRBV4-1 and TRBJ2-7; TRBD2 aligns across 7 bases. The CDR3 contains 16 residues. The V segment lost 2 bases and the J segment 4 bases; nucleotides outside the gene matches: 11. Germline values: CDR1 MGHRA, CDR2 YSYEKL. CDR3 in amino acids: CASSQPPGGGQYEQYF. The DNA of the CDR3 is TGCGCCAGCAGCCAACCCCCGGGGGGAGGGCAATACGAGCAGTACTTC.

This clone showed up just a few times. The rearrangement uses TRBV5-4 and TRBJ2-5; 8 bases line up with TRBD1. The V gene end was trimmed by 4 bases and the J gene end by 1 base; junction bases not matched to a gene: 3. From germline, CDR1 is SGHNT and CDR2 YYREEE (reference sequence). This CDR3 comprises 14 residues. CDR3 region: CASSPGGVQETQYF. Written as DNA, the CDR3 is TGTGCCAGCAGCCCAGGGGGCGTCCAAGAGACCCAGTACTTC.

The rearrangement joins TRBV6-1 to TRBJ1-2; 9 nucleotides match TRBD1. Germline loops: CDR1 MNHNS, CDR2 SASEGT. The junction had 4 bases not matched to a gene; V was cut back by 5 bases and J by 6 bases. The CDR3 totals 13 residues. Here the CDR3 reads CASSTGGSNGYTF. The CDR3 DNA sequence: TGTGCCAGCAGTACAGGGGGCTCCAATGGCTACACCTTC.

V is TRBV6-5 and J is TRBJ1-5; D is unclear. The CDR3 loop spans 15 amino acids. The germline V gene encodes CDR1 MNHEY and CDR2 SVGAGI. The V end lost 0 bases, the J end lost 2 bases, and 8 bases lay between the germline ends. This chain's CDR3 is CASSYSVGGNQPQHF. The CDR3 nucleotides are TGTGCCAGCAGTTACTCTGTCGGGGGCAATCAGCCCCAGCATTTT.

The chain has TRBV5-1 and TRBJ2-5; no reliable D call. CDR1 and CDR2 from the germline V gene are SGHRS and YFSETQ. The V end was cut by 1 base, the J end by 3 bases, with 10 bases between. This CDR3 region has 14 residues. CDR3 coding DNA: TGCGCCAGCAGCTTGTTGAAACCAGAAGAGACCCAGTACTTC. It specifies CASSLLKPEETQYF.

The rearrangement uses TRBV19 and TRBJ1-5; D remains unclear. Trimming cost V 3 bases and J 1 base, with 13 bases left between them. The CDR3 extends over 16 amino acids. CDR1 and CDR2 from the germline V gene are LNHDA and SQIVND (reference sequence). CDR3 in amino acids: CASSMGQTPSNQPQHF. The CDR3 DNA follows: TGTGCCAGTAGTATGGGTCAGACTCCCAGCAATCAGCCCCAGCATTTT.

The V and J genes are TRBV13 and TRBJ2-5; no clear D gene. V lost 4 bases, J lost 3 bases, and 12 bases lay in between. The germline gives CDR1 PRHDT, CDR2 FYEKMQ (reference sequence). The CDR3 sequence is 14 residues long. For the CDR3, the DNA is TGTGCCAGCAGCTATAAGGCCAGGAAAGAGACCCAGTACTTC. Protein sequence: CASSYKARKETQYF.